Presented here are 17 T cell receptor beta chains from one specimen sequenced in a study of blood T cell repertoires in COVID-19. Assay: immunoSEQ multiplex PCR; the TCRdb copy retains only in-frame clones and omits some. This repertoire shows about 80,000 clones, around 88% found once; its top ten account for 39%. Sequencing was performed on peripheral blood. The receptors were gathered from an elderly man with active or convalescent COVID-19.

The chain links TRBV7-9 to TRBJ1-2; D is ambiguous. Germline V CDR1 and CDR2: SEHNR, FQNEAQ (reference sequence). This CDR3 has 12 residues. V was shortened by 3 bases and J by 3 bases, with 5 bases between the two germline ends. CDR3: CASSFTDYGYTF. The CDR3 bases are TGTGCCAGCAGCTTCACAGACTATGGCTACACCTTC.

This chain uses TRBV30 with TRBJ2-3; TRBD2 agrees at 8 bases. In germline, CDR1 is GTSNPN, CDR2 SVGIG (reference sequence). The ends lost 8 bases at V and 0 bases at J; junction bases unmatched: 16. CDR3 length: 17 residues. CDR3 amino acids: CAAVQSGGPTSTDTQYF. The CDR3 DNA reads as TGTGCCGCCGTTCAGAGCGGGGGCCCTACTAGCACAGATACGCAGTATTTT.

The chain couples TRBV11-2 to TRBJ2-1; 13 bases map to TRBD2. V shed 5 bases and J 3 bases; nucleotides not matched to a gene: 4. This CDR3 has 16 residues. In germline, CDR1 is SGHAT, CDR2 FQNNGV. CDR3 DNA: TGTGCCAGCAGCACAGGGACTAGCGGGAACTACAATGAGCAGTTCTTC. Residues: CASSTGTSGNYNEQFF.

Turning to this clone: A junction boundary mismatches the germline segment, possibly from a read error. This chain connects TRBV6-5 to TRBJ2-7; tentatively, D is TRBD2 (5 bases). CDR1 is MNHEY, CDR2 SVGAGI, per germline. This CDR3 region has 13 residues. The CDR3 DNA sequence: TGTGTCAGCTCCCTAGCCTCCGACTACGAGCAGTACTTC. Translating gives CVSSLASDYEQYF.

This clone came up once. CDR3 coding DNA: TGTGCCAGCAGCCTCAGTCAGGGGTCCCACGAGCAGTACTTC. This encodes CASSLSQGSHEQYF. This chain uses TRBV7-9 with TRBJ2-7; a weak D match, TRBD1 (6 bases). Germline V gene sequence: CDR1 SEHNR, CDR2 FQNEAQ (reference sequence). The CDR3 loop spans 14 amino acids. Trimming cost V 5 bases and J 5 bases, with 16 bases left between them.

The table lists this clone with a few counts. This sequence joins TRBV6-5 and TRBJ1-2; D unclear. The CDR3 runs to 14 residues. V shed 2 bases and J shed 4 bases, with 11 bases lying between them. Germline V lookup: CDR1 MNHEY, CDR2 SVGAGI. CDR3 amino acids: CASSYRGSSYGYTF. The CDR3 nucleotides read TGTGCCAGCAGTTACCGGGGATCGTCCTATGGCTACACCTTC.

V is TRBV6-5 and J is TRBJ2-1; no reliable D call. Per germline, CDR1 MNHEY and CDR2 SVGAGI. This CDR3 contains 13 residues. The V end lost 6 bases, the J end lost 9 bases, and 15 bases lay between the germline ends. CDR3 loop: CASSLLIVLEQFF. In DNA form, the CDR3 reads TGTGCCAGCAGCTTACTCATTGTTCTTGAGCAGTTCTTC.

V and J are TRBV2 and TRBJ1-1, with D maybe TRBD1 (5 bases). Between the trimmed V and J ends, which lost 1 base and 8 bases, there was a span of 11 bases. The germline V gene has CDR1 SNHLY and CDR2 FYNNEI. The CDR3 is made up of 13 amino acids. The DNA for the CDR3 is TGTGCCAGCAGTGAAGTTAGACAGTCGGAAGCTTTCTTT. Encoded protein: CASSEVRQSEAFF.

The chain links TRBV2 to TRBJ1-2; 12 bases match TRBD1. V lost 6 bases, J lost 8 bases, and 10 bases stayed unmatched. Germline V gene sequence: CDR1 SNHLY, CDR2 FYNNEI. The CDR3 consists of 15 residues. In DNA form, the CDR3 reads TGTGCCAGCAGGTCGTCCGGGACAGGGGGCGTCGGCTACACCTTC. This gives the protein CASRSSGTGGVGYTF.

The chain employs TRBV3-1 (or the pseudogene TRBV3-2) and TRBJ1-2; D gene unclear. The CDR3 has 12 residues. V dropped 4 bases and J dropped 5 bases, with 8 bases sitting between them. In germline, CDR1 is LGHDT, CDR2 YNNKEL (reference sequence). CDR3 DNA: TGTGCCAGCAGCCCCGGAGGATATGGCTACACCTTC. Encoded protein: CASSPGGYGYTF.

The chain joins TRBV30 to TRBJ2-7, with D possibly TRBD2 on 5 matching bases. Germline V gives CDR1 GTSNPN, CDR2 SVGIG (reference sequence). There are 17 residues in the CDR3. Trimming stripped 0 bases from V and 4 bases from J, with 22 bases between. In DNA, the CDR3 is TGTGCCTGGAGTGTTCTTGGTGTTCAGAATCGGGAATACGAGCAGTACTTC. It codes for CAWSVLGVQNREYEQYF.

The sample holds one count of this clone. J is TRBJ1-1 and V is TRBV9; a possible D gene is TRBD1 (5 bases). The germline CDR1 and CDR2 sequences are SGDLS and YYNGEE. CDR3 length equals 15 residues. The germline V and J ends were trimmed by 5 bases and 4 bases, with 18 bases remaining between them. The CDR3 region has the DNA TGTGCCAGCAGTTCCCGGGCCCAGGGTGGCACTGAAGCTTTCTTT. This codes for CASSSRAQGGTEAFF.

The CDR3 loop is CASRSLSGATNEKLFF. For the CDR3, the DNA is TGTGCCAGCAGAAGCTTATCCGGGGCAACTAATGAAAAACTGTTTTTT. The chain couples TRBV28 to TRBJ1-4; D unclear. V was clipped by 6 bases and J by 0 bases, with 14 bases between them. The CDR3 is 16 residues long. Germline CDR1 and CDR2: MDHEN and SYDVKM.

This chain uses TRBV5-1 with TRBJ2-2; D gene unclear. Germline V lookup: CDR1 SGHRS, CDR2 YFSETQ. V gave up 7 bases and J gave up 2 bases, with 12 bases separating them. The CDR3 consists of 14 residues. Written as DNA, the CDR3 is TGCGCCAGCCACCCTGAGTACAACACCGGGGAGCTGTTTTTT. Amino acids: CASHPEYNTGELFF. The complete variable domain, with remaining parts taken from reference TRBV5-1 and TRBJ2-2, reads KAGVTQTPRYLIKTRGQQVTLSCSPISGHRSVSWYQQTPGQGLQFLFEYFSETQRNKGNFPGRFSGRQFSNSRSEMNVSTLELGDSALYLCASHPEYNTGELFFGEGSRLTVL.

This clone occurred a few times. The chain is built from TRBV5-1 and TRBJ1-1; D is ambiguous. The CDR3 has 16 residues. Germline CDR1 is SGHRS and CDR2 is YFSETQ. Trimming took off 0 bases at V and 0 bases at J, with 12 bases between the two ends. The CDR3, as DNA: TGCGCCAGCAGCTTGGGGTGGAGGAGCATGAACACTGAAGCTTTCTTT. This sequence encodes CASSLGWRSMNTEAFF.

V usage is TRBV6-5 and J usage is TRBJ1-4; tentative D call: TRBD1 (5 bases). V shed 6 bases and J shed 8 bases, with 16 bases lying between them. This CDR3 has 14 residues. Germline V gene sequence: CDR1 MNHEY, CDR2 SVGAGI. The CDR3 nucleotides read TGTGCCAGCAGCAACCCGGGGGGGGGAGAAAAACTGTTTTTT. Its protein is CASSNPGGGEKLFF.

The J gene is TRBJ1-1, the V gene TRBV7-2; D gene ambiguous. CDR3 length equals 16 residues. Germline CDR1 SGHTA, CDR2 FQGNSA. V lost 2 bases to trimming and J lost 4 bases, with 17 bases between them. CDR3 loop: CASSLFPAEEGTEAFF. The CDR3, as DNA: TGTGCCAGCAGCTTATTTCCCGCGGAGGAGGGCACTGAAGCTTTCTTT.